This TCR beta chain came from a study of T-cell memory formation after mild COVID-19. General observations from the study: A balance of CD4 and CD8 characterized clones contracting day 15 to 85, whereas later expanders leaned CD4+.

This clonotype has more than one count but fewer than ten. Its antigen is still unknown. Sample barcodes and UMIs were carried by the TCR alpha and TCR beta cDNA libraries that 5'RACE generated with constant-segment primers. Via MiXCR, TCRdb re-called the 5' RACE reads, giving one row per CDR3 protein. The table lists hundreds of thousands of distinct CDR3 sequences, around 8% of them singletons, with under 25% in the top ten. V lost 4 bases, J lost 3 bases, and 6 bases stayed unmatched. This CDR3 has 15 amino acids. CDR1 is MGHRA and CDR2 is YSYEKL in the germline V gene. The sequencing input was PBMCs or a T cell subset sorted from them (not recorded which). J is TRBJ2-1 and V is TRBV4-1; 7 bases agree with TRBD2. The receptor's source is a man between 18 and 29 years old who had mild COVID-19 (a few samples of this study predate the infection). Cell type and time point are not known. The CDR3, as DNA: TGCGCCAGCAGCCCCGGGCCGGGGGGCTACAATGAGCAGTTCTTC. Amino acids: CASSPGPGGYNEQFF.